Listed below are T cell receptor beta chains from one sample, sequenced in a study of identical twins. TCRdb re-analysed the 5' RACE reads in MiXCR, keeping a single row per CDR3 protein. There are 500,000 or so distinct CDR3 sequences in the sample; more than 13% occur only once, and 0.98% lies in the top ten. This sample was also put to use in a study of yellow fever vaccine responses in identical twins.

The sample taken for sequencing was CD4+ T cells sorted from blood. The source is a woman aged 18-29 years in good health. CDR3s include the opening cysteine and the closing phenylalanine or tryptophan. Fields, in order: clone size, J gene, D gene, V gene, CDR3 DNA, CDR3 protein. D genes are given only for firm matches. Not all rows give a size; the values are once, few, many and, for expanded clones, a class.

abundance: few
j_gene: TRBJ2-3
d_gene: .
v_gene: TRBV29-1
CDR3nt: TGCAGCGTTTCCCCCATGGATACGCAGTATTTT
CDR3aa: CSVSPMDTQYF

abundance: few
j_gene: TRBJ2-2
d_gene: .
v_gene: TRBV7-2
CDR3nt: TGTGCCAGCAGCCCGCTAGCGAACACGAACACCGGGGAGCTGTTTTTT
CDR3aa: CASSPLANTNTGELFF

abundance: .
j_gene: TRBJ2-7
d_gene: .
v_gene: TRBV20-1
CDR3nt: TGCAGTGCCCCTATTATGGGGGCGGGCTACGAGCAGTACTTC
CDR3aa: CSAPIMGAGYEQYF

abundance: .
j_gene: TRBJ2-7
d_gene: TRBD2
v_gene: TRBV20-1
CDR3nt: TGCAGTGCTAGTTGGCTAGCGGGCTACGAGCAGTACTTC
CDR3aa: CSASWLAGYEQYF

abundance: .
j_gene: TRBJ2-4
d_gene: .
v_gene: TRBV6-6
CDR3nt: TGTGCCAGTCGGACAGAGAAAAACATTCAGTACTTC
CDR3aa: CASRTEKNIQYF

abundance: .
j_gene: TRBJ2-4
d_gene: TRBD1
v_gene: TRBV3-1
CDR3nt: TGTGCCAGCAGCCAAAAGGGAGAGGGGACAGGGGCCAGGAAGTACTTC
CDR3aa: CASSQKGEGTGARKYF

abundance: .
j_gene: TRBJ2-7
d_gene: TRBD2
v_gene: TRBV20-1
CDR3nt: TGCAGTGCTAGAGATCTACTAGCGGGATCCTACGAGCAGTACTTC
CDR3aa: CSARDLLAGSYEQYF

abundance: few
j_gene: TRBJ1-4
d_gene: .
v_gene: TRBV27
CDR3nt: TGTGCCAGCGGAACAACAGGTTCCGGTGAAAAACTGTTTTTT
CDR3aa: CASGTTGSGEKLFF

abundance: many
j_gene: TRBJ2-7
d_gene: .
v_gene: TRBV6-6
CDR3nt: TGTGCCACTAGAGCTCCCTTCTCCTACGAGCAGTACTTC
CDR3aa: CATRAPFSYEQYF

abundance: few
j_gene: TRBJ2-7
d_gene: .
v_gene: TRBV7-9
CDR3nt: TGTGCCAGCAGCTTTGAGACGCGACCCTACGAGCAGTACTTC
CDR3aa: CASSFETRPYEQYF

abundance: .
j_gene: TRBJ2-3
d_gene: .
v_gene: TRBV3-1
CDR3nt: TGTGCCAGCAGCCAAGAACGGGGACGGGGGCAGTATTTT
CDR3aa: CASSQERGRGQYF

abundance: .
j_gene: TRBJ2-7
d_gene: .
v_gene: TRBV30
CDR3nt: TGTGCCTGGAGTGTCCCCTGGTTGTCGGAAAGCTCCTACGAGCAGTACTTC
CDR3aa: CAWSVPWLSESSYEQYF

abundance: .
j_gene: TRBJ2-3
d_gene: TRBD1
v_gene: TRBV12-5
CDR3nt: TGTGCTAGTGGTCCCGGGACAGGGGGACCAGATACGCAGTATTTT
CDR3aa: CASGPGTGGPDTQYF

abundance: few
j_gene: TRBJ2-1
d_gene: .
v_gene: TRBV6-2/TRBV6-3
CDR3nt: TGTGCCAGCATGCGGTCCTACAATGAGCAGTTCTTC
CDR3aa: CASMRSYNEQFF

abundance: .
j_gene: TRBJ2-1
d_gene: TRBD2
v_gene: TRBV11-1
CDR3nt: TGTGCCAGCAGCCAAATGCCGGGACTAGCGGGATTATTCAATGAGCAGTTCTTC
CDR3aa: CASSQMPGLAGLFNEQFF

abundance: .
j_gene: TRBJ2-7
d_gene: .
v_gene: TRBV14
CDR3nt: TGTGCCAGCAGCCAATGGTCCTACGAGCAGTACTTC
CDR3aa: CASSQWSYEQYF

abundance: .
j_gene: TRBJ1-2
d_gene: TRBD1
v_gene: TRBV3-1
CDR3nt: TGTACCTGCAGTTTTCCCCCACAGGGGAGGCGTGGAGCTAACTATGGCTACACCTTC
CDR3aa: CTCSFPPQGRRGANYGYTF

abundance: .
j_gene: TRBJ2-1
d_gene: .
v_gene: TRBV12-3/TRBV12-4
CDR3nt: TGTGCCAGCAGTTGGGACGGTGGGGGCGGGGAGCAGTTCTTC
CDR3aa: CASSWDGGGGEQFF

abundance: .
j_gene: TRBJ2-1
d_gene: TRBD1
v_gene: TRBV3-1
CDR3nt: TGTGCCAGCAGCCACGGGACAGGGGGTGAGCAGTTCTTC
CDR3aa: CASSHGTGGEQFF

abundance: .
j_gene: TRBJ2-3
d_gene: .
v_gene: TRBV7-4
CDR3nt: TGTGCCAGCAGCTTATACGCGACGCCCCAGGAGAAAGATACGCAGTATTTT
CDR3aa: CASSLYATPQEKDTQYF

abundance: few
j_gene: TRBJ2-7
d_gene: .
v_gene: TRBV20-1
CDR3nt: TGCAGTGCTAGAGTGGGTGGCCCCTTGTACTTC
CDR3aa: CSARVGGPLYF

abundance: many
j_gene: TRBJ2-2
d_gene: TRBD1
v_gene: TRBV4-3
CDR3nt: TGCGCCAGCAGCCACCTAAACCCGGGACAGGGGGCCGGGGAGCTGTTTTTT
CDR3aa: CASSHLNPGQGAGELFF

abundance: few
j_gene: TRBJ2-7
d_gene: .
v_gene: TRBV19
CDR3nt: TGTGCCAGTAAGGAAAGGGCGGGGGAGCAGTACTTC
CDR3aa: CASKERAGEQYF

abundance: .
j_gene: TRBJ1-4
d_gene: .
v_gene: TRBV20-1
CDR3nt: TGCAGTGCTAGGTCCCCCCAGAATGAAAAACTGTTTTTT
CDR3aa: CSARSPQNEKLFF

abundance: few
j_gene: TRBJ1-5
d_gene: TRBD1
v_gene: TRBV20-1
CDR3nt: TGCAGTGCAACACAGGGGGGTGCACAGCCCCAGCATTTT
CDR3aa: CSATQGGAQPQHF

abundance: .
j_gene: TRBJ2-2
d_gene: .
v_gene: TRBV5-1
CDR3nt: TGCGCCAGCAGCTTGTTTGCAGGGGCTGCCAACACCGGGGAGCTGTTTTTT
CDR3aa: CASSLFAGAANTGELFF